These 6 T cell receptor beta chains were all obtained from the same sample, sequenced in a study of blood T cells in healthy people across ages. The second PCR ran about 6 to 12 cycles with a sample-barcoded 5' primer and J-beta primers. TCRdb recomputed calls from the 5' RACE reads with MiXCR, one row per CDR3 protein. The table has about 720,000 distinct CDR3 sequences, about 24% seen once; the top ten hold 20% to 25%. Sequencing was carried out using blood. The receptors were gathered from a man in his 70s in good health.

The V and J genes are TRBV5-1 and TRBJ1-1; D gene ambiguous. Germline CDR1 SGHRS, CDR2 YFSETQ. V shed 3 bases and J shed 5 bases, with 17 bases lying between them. The CDR3 has 15 residues. The DNA of the CDR3 is TGCGCCAGCAGCTCCCTCGACTCAACCGGGACTGAAGCTTTCTTT. Protein sequence: CASSSLDSTGTEAFF.

This clonotype was found once. The rearrangement joins TRBV14 to TRBJ2-1; D remains ambiguous. The CDR3 is 13 amino acids. V gave up 1 base and J gave up 7 bases, with 8 bases separating them. In germline, CDR1 is SGHDN, CDR2 FVKESK. CDR3 sequence: CASSQAPVNEQFF. CDR3 bases: TGTGCCAGCAGCCAAGCGCCGGTTAATGAGCAGTTCTTC. The complete variable domain, with remaining parts taken from reference TRBV14 and TRBJ2-1, reads EAGVTQFPSHSVIEKGQTVTLRCDPISGHDNLYWYRRVMGKEIKFLLHFVKESKQDESGMPNNRFLAERTGGTYSTLKVQPAELEDSGVYFCASSQAPVNEQFFGPGTRLTVL.

The table lists this clonotype with a few counts. The chain is built from TRBV9 and TRBJ2-3, with D possibly being TRBD1 (5 bases). The V and J ends lost 0 bases and 0 bases respectively, with 8 bases between them. In germline, CDR1 is SGDLS, CDR2 YYNGEE. The length of the CDR3 is 15 residues. CDR3 amino acids: CASSVGQGSTDTQYF. The CDR3, as DNA: TGTGCCAGCAGCGTAGGTCAGGGAAGCACAGATACGCAGTATTTT.

The rearrangement links TRBV20-1 to TRBJ2-3; D may be TRBD2 (6 bases). Germline lookup yields CDR1 DFQATT and CDR2 SNEGSKA (reference sequence). CDR3 length: 16 residues. Trimming cost V 1 base and J 1 base, with 15 bases left between them. As DNA, the CDR3 is TGCAGTGCTAGAGGTGGGAGTAGCGGCCGCACAGATACGCAGTATTTT. Translated: CSARGGSSGRTDTQYF.

There are a few counts of this clonotype. This chain joins TRBV11-2 and TRBJ2-1; D gene unclear. Trimming shortened V by 7 bases and J by 1 base, and 11 bases separated the two germline ends. CDR1 and CDR2 (germline): SGHAT, FQNNGV. This CDR3 contains 14 residues. CDR3 sequence: CASTLVSSYNEQFF. The CDR3 DNA sequence: TGTGCCAGCACTCTTGTGAGTTCCTACAATGAGCAGTTCTTC.

The chain uses TRBV28 and TRBJ1-6; D gene unclear. The length of the CDR3 is 13 residues. Germline CDR1 is MDHEN and CDR2 is SYDVKM. Trimming removed 2 bases from V and 7 bases from J, with 6 bases in between. The CDR3 spells CASSLKHNSPLHF. DNA for the CDR3: TGTGCCAGCAGTTTAAAACACAATTCACCCCTCCACTTT. Variable domain in full (rest from reference TRBV28 and TRBJ1-6): DVKVTQSSRYLVKRTGEKVFLECVQDMDHENMFWYRQDPGLGLRLIYFSYDVKMKEKGDIPEGYSVSREKKERFSLILESASTNQTSMYLCASSLKHNSPLHFGNGTRLTVT.